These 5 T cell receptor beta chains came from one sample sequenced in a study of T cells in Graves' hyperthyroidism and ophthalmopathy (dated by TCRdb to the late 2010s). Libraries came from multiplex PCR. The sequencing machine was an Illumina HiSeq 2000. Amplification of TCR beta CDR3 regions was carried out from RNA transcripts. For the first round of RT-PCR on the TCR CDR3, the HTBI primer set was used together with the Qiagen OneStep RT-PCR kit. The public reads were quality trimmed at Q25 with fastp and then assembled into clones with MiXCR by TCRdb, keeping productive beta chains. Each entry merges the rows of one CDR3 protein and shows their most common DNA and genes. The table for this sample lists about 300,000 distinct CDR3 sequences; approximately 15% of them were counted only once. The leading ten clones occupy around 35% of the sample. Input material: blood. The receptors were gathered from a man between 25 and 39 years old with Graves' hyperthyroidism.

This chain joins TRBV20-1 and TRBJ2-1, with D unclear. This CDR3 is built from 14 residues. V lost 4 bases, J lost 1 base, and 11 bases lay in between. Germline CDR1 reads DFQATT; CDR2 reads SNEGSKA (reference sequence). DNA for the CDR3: TGCAGTGCTAACCCCAGCAAATCCTACAATGAGCAGTTCTTC. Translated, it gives CSANPSKSYNEQFF.

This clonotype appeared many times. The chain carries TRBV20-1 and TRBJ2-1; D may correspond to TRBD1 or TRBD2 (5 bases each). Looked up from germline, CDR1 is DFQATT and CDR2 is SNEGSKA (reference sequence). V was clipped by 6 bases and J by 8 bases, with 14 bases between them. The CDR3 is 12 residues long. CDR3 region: CSAPSLGDEQFF. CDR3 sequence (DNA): TGCAGTGCCCCCTCCTTGGGGGATGAGCAGTTCTTC.

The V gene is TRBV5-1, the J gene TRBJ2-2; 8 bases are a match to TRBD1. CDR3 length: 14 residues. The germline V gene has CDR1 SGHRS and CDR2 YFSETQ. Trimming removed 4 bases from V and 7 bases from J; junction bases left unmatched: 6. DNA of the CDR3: TGCGCCAGCAGCGGCAGGGGGCTCGACGGGGAGCTGTTTTTT. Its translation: CASSGRGLDGELFF.

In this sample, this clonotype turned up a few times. The CDR3 DNA is TGTGCTAGTGGTTTGGGGACTAGCGGGAGAACAGGAGAGACCCAGTACTTC. Amino acids: CASGLGTSGRTGETQYF. The chain recombines TRBV12-5 with TRBJ2-5; 13 bases match TRBD2. V lost 1 base, J lost 4 bases, and 6 bases stayed unmatched. Looked up from germline, CDR1 is LGHNT and CDR2 is FRNRAP. The CDR3 contains 17 residues.

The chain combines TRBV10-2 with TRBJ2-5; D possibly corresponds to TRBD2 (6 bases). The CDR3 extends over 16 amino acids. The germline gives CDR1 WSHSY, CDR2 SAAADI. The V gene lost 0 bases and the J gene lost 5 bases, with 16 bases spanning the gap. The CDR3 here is CASSESGSGGTETQYF. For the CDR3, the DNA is TGCGCCAGCAGTGAGTCGGGGAGCGGAGGGACGGAGACCCAGTACTTC.